The next 18 T cell receptor beta chains were all read from a single sample in a study of neurological immune-mediated disorders. Using its own MiXCR run on the 5' RACE reads, TCRdb lists one record per CDR3 protein. The repertoire holds 65,000 to 75,000 distinct CDR3 sequences, with approximately 5.3% as singletons. The specimen sequenced was PBMCs. The receptors were gathered from a human donor with multiple sclerosis. The donor label of this sample is uncertain.

This clonotype was recorded at least ten times. The chain uses TRBV5-1 and TRBJ1-6, with TRBD1 matching over 7 bases. Trimming at V came to 5 bases and at J to 7 bases, leaving 9 bases not matched to a gene. Germline CDR1 is SGHRS and CDR2 is YFSETQ. The CDR3 has 15 amino acids. The CDR3 protein is CASRGGTVQNSPLHF. CDR3 coding DNA: TGCGCCAGCAGGGGGGGGACAGTTCAGAATTCACCCCTCCACTTT. Combining the CDR3 with reference TRBV5-1 and TRBJ1-6 gives the whole variable domain KAGVTQTPRYLIKTRGQQVTLSCSPISGHRSVSWYQQTPGQGLQFLFEYFSETQRNKGNFPGRFSGRQFSNSRSEMNVSTLELGDSALYLCASRGGTVQNSPLHFGNGTRLTVT.

Ten or more counts support this clonotype. The rearrangement uses TRBV7-9 and TRBJ1-4; D remains ambiguous. Trimming pared 5 bases from V and 8 bases from J, leaving 9 bases between. The CDR3 has 12 residues. CDR1 is SEHNR and CDR2 is FQNEAQ in the germline V gene (reference sequence). DNA for the CDR3: TGTGCCAGCAGCCCGGGCCCCGAAAAACTGTTTTTT. Translation gives CASSPGPEKLFF.

In this sample, this clonotype turned up a few times. The chain joins TRBV5-6 to TRBJ2-7, with a weak D call TRBD1 (6 bases). Trimming cost V 3 bases and J 2 bases, with 12 bases left between them. The CDR3 is 14 amino acids. Germline-derived CDR1 and CDR2 are SGHDT and YYEEEE. The DNA of the CDR3 is TGTGCCAGCAGCTCCGGGACATTCGCCTACGAGCAGTACTTC. Translation gives CASSSGTFAYEQYF.

This clonotype was picked up many times. V gene TRBV29-1 combines with J gene TRBJ1-2, with TRBD1 identical over 8 bases. Looked up from germline, CDR1 is SQVTM and CDR2 is ANQGSEA. With V trimmed by 3 bases and J by 7 bases, 10 bases remained unmatched. The length of the CDR3 is 14 residues. CDR3 nucleotides: TGCAGCGTTGACACCCGACAGGGGCTGTCTGGCTACACCTTC. Translation: CSVDTRQGLSGYTF.

This clonotype was found many times. The chain recombines TRBV11-2 with TRBJ1-2; perhaps TRBD1 as D (5 bases). V gave up 5 bases and J gave up 5 bases, with 15 bases separating them. Per germline, CDR1 SGHAT and CDR2 FQNNGV. CDR3 length: 14 amino acids. The CDR3 loop reads CASSPVRGGYGYTF. The CDR3 region has the DNA TGTGCCAGCAGCCCCGTGAGGGGTGGGTATGGCTACACCTTC.

The table lists this clonotype with many counts. This chain uses TRBV7-9 with TRBJ1-1; no clear D gene. V was trimmed by 6 bases and J by 6 bases, leaving 11 bases between them. The CDR3 consists of 12 residues. Looked up from germline, CDR1 is SEHNR and CDR2 is FQNEAQ (reference sequence). The CDR3 DNA is TGTGCCAGCAGGACTTTAAGCGCTGAAGCTTTCTTT. It encodes CASRTLSAEAFF.

The table lists this clonotype with many counts. V is TRBV20-1 and J is TRBJ2-3; 8 bases match TRBD2. J was trimmed by 5 bases and V by 5 bases; bases with no gene match: 12. This CDR3 region has 15 residues. Germline CDR1 DFQATT, CDR2 SNEGSKA (reference sequence). The DNA of the CDR3 is TGCAGTGCTTTTTTCGGGGGGGCTTCTGGAGATACGCAGTATTTT. This translates into CSAFFGGASGDTQYF.

At least ten counts were recorded for this clonotype. The V call is TRBV11-2, the J call TRBJ2-7; D remains unclear. Trimming pared 4 bases from V and 3 bases from J, leaving 4 bases between. This CDR3 comprises 11 residues. CDR1 and CDR2 (germline): SGHAT, FQNNGV. The CDR3 region is CASSSHYEQYF. In DNA form, the CDR3 reads TGTGCCAGCAGCTCCCACTACGAGCAGTACTTC.

The CDR3 region has the DNA TGTGCCAGCAGCCCCGCCGGGGGCTTGATGGGCTACACCTTC. The encoded protein is CASSPAGGLMGYTF. V gene TRBV3-1 combines with J gene TRBJ1-2; D possibly corresponds to TRBD1 (6 bases). Trimming took off 4 bases at V and 8 bases at J, with 17 bases between the two ends. The CDR3 loop spans 14 amino acids. Germline-derived CDR1 and CDR2 are LGHDT and YNNKEL (reference sequence).

This clonotype was found many times. This rearrangement joins TRBV5-1 to TRBJ1-5, with D possibly TRBD1 on 6 matching bases. The CDR3 has 13 residues. The germline V gene has CDR1 SGHRS and CDR2 YFSETQ. V was pared by 4 bases and J by 6 bases, with 11 bases between. The CDR3 reads CASSALTGQPQHF. In DNA form, the CDR3 reads TGCGCCAGCAGCGCCTTGACAGGTCAGCCCCAGCATTTT.

This clonotype was recorded at least ten times. The rearrangement uses TRBV6-5 and TRBJ1-2; D not certain. The CDR3 is 15 residues long. Looked up from germline, CDR1 is MNHEY and CDR2 is SVGAGI. V lost 0 bases to trimming and J lost 2 bases, with 10 bases between them. CDR3: CASSYSFGQNYGYTF. The DNA of the CDR3 is TGTGCCAGCAGTTACTCTTTCGGGCAGAACTATGGCTACACCTTC.

This clonotype was counted ten times or more. This chain links TRBV7-9 with TRBJ2-1; D might be TRBD1 or TRBD2, each matching 6 bases. Germline lookup yields CDR1 SEHNR and CDR2 FQNEAQ (reference sequence). The V end lost 5 bases, the J end lost 5 bases, and 13 bases lay between the germline ends. The CDR3 is made up of 14 amino acids. The CDR3 here is CASSPRGTHNEQFF. Here the CDR3 DNA reads TGTGCCAGCAGCCCCCGGGGGACACACAATGAGCAGTTCTTC.

This clonotype has ten or more counts. The chain has TRBV20-1 and TRBJ2-1; 7 nucleotides match TRBD2. Germline assignment: CDR1 DFQATT and CDR2 SNEGSKA (reference sequence). The CDR3 covers 14 residues. V gave up 4 bases and J gave up 9 bases; unmatched junction bases: 12. The CDR3 sequence is CSATTSARSGEQFF. The CDR3 nucleotides are TGCAGTGCTACTACTAGCGCCCGTTCCGGTGAGCAGTTCTTC.

There are many counts of this clonotype. CDR3 bases: TGCGCCAGCAGCTGGGAGACTAGGCGCTACGAGCAGTACTTC. As protein: CASSWETRRYEQYF. This rearrangement joins TRBV5-1 to TRBJ2-7; TRBD2 might be the D (6 bases). CDR1 is SGHRS and CDR2 is YFSETQ in the germline V gene. There are 14 residues in the CDR3. V gave up 3 bases and J gave up 3 bases, with 13 bases separating them.

In this sample, this clonotype turned up many times. The chain carries TRBV5-6 and TRBJ2-2, with D possibly TRBD2 on 6 matching bases. V lost 6 bases and J lost 8, with 14 bases in between. CDR1 SGHDT and CDR2 YYEEEE come from the germline V gene. The CDR3 spans 13 residues. The CDR3 loop is CASTFGGAGELFF. The CDR3 region has the DNA TGTGCCAGCACCTTCGGAGGGGCAGGGGAGCTGTTTTTT.

This clonotype was detected ten times or more. This sequence joins TRBV5-1 and TRBJ2-1; D ambiguous. V shed 4 bases and J shed 4 bases, with 15 bases lying between them. This CDR3 is built from 15 residues. CDR1 is SGHRS, CDR2 YFSETQ, per germline. CDR3 amino acids: CASSQTWMGYNEQFF. CDR3 sequence (DNA): TGCGCCAGCAGCCAAACTTGGATGGGTTACAATGAGCAGTTCTTC.

At least ten counts were recorded for this clonotype. This chain connects TRBV10-3 to TRBJ1-2, with D uncertain. This CDR3 has 15 amino acids. The germline V and J ends were trimmed by 2 bases and 2 bases, with 12 bases remaining between them. The germline V gene encodes CDR1 ENHRY and CDR2 SYGVKD. CDR3 bases: TGTGCCATCAGTGAGCCAAGGACGGAAAACTATGGCTACACCTTC. Translated, it gives CAISEPRTENYGYTF.

The chain joins TRBV18 to TRBJ1-1; perhaps TRBD1 as D (5 bases). Germline lookup yields CDR1 KGHSH and CDR2 LQKENI. Trimming cost V 3 bases and J 4 bases, with 9 bases left between them. The CDR3 loop spans 13 amino acids. The chain's CDR3 is CASSPLGVTEAFF. The DNA of the CDR3 is TGTGCCAGCTCACCCTTGGGGGTCACTGAAGCTTTCTTT. The whole variable domain, remainder taken from reference TRBV18 and TRBJ1-1, is NAGVMQNPRHLVRRRGQEARLRCSPMKGHSHVYWYRQLPEEGLKFMVYLQKENIIDESGMPKERFSAEFPKEGPSILRIQQVVRGDSAAYFCASSPLGVTEAFFGQGTRLTVV.